This T cell receptor (beta chain) emerged from a study of blood T cell repertoires in COVID-19 (dated by TCRdb to 2018 to 2020). About the full investigation: The collaborator samples originated in the United States, Italy and Spain and spanned the acute and convalescent phases of COVID-19. The repertoires were released in a freely available public database meant as a resource for research on the immune response to SARS-CoV-2. Nearly every sample came with metadata listing a de-identified subject ID, COVID-19 status, age in years and sex. Where available, HLA class I and class II types were taken from metadata supplied by the sample provider and were not determined by assay-based typing. The dataset comprised deeply sampled blood TCRbeta repertoires from subjects exposed to, actively infected with, or recovered from COVID-19. The prospective study material was composed of cDNA or gDNA derived from T cells, B-cell-depleted T cells, or PBMCs. The samples were drawn from the first 160 participants of the ongoing ImmuneRACE study and from over a thousand subjects provided by 6 global collaborators.

TCRbeta CDR3 regions were amplified from genomic DNA using the immunoSEQ Assay, a bias-controlled multiplex PCR. The paper's data handling went like this. Within the assay, amplification of reference gene primers was used to estimate how many nucleated cells each sample contained. To quantify the absolute abundance of each unique TCRbeta CDR3 rearrangement, sequence reads were collapsed and filtered. For each sample, productive Simpson clonality was calculated as the square root of Simpson's diversity index over productive rearrangements. The source is immuneACCESS, and TCRdb retained only in-frame sequences with V and J called. Part of the clones is not carried over; for the studies checked, unresolved V genes explain less than half of this, and the remainder is unexplained. That table is the source of V, J and clone size, and D and trimming were worked out from the DNA. In this sample the table shows roughly 250,000 clones, roughly 90% of which occur a single time. Approximately 4.3% of the sample rests with the top ten.

Broad study findings and their caveats: How much clinical and demographic metadata was included differed by source and by participant, and the metadata was provided uncurated.

A word on this clone: Its target antigen remains unknown. Per-base qualities were not stored, and no clone one base away is much larger.

Another Seattle source contributed samples from volunteer blood donors who had recovered from COVID-19. Whole blood was collected in K2EDTA tubes by collaborating institutions according to the institutions' own protocols. For TCRbeta analysis, collaborators shipped samples in one of three forms: frozen whole blood, isolated PBMCs, or DNA extracted from either of those sample types. What was sequenced was peripheral blood. This sequence was found in a man aged 55-75 years who had recovered from COVID-19.

The CDR3 amino acid sequence is: CASSQEWAGAANYGYTF. Read as DNA, the sequence is TGCGCCAGCAGCCAAGAATGGGCAGGGGCAGCTAACTATGGCTACACCTTC. Here the chain combines TRBV4-1 and TRBJ1-2, and the D gene may be TRBD1, 6 bases matching. The CDR3 spans 17 residues, from the cysteine through the phenylalanine. The only DNA kept is the CDR3, 51 bases in frame from the first base. The trim is 0 bases for V and 0 bases for J, with a gap of 14 bases between the germline ends. In the germline V gene, CDR1 corresponds to MGHRA and CDR2 to YSYEKL.